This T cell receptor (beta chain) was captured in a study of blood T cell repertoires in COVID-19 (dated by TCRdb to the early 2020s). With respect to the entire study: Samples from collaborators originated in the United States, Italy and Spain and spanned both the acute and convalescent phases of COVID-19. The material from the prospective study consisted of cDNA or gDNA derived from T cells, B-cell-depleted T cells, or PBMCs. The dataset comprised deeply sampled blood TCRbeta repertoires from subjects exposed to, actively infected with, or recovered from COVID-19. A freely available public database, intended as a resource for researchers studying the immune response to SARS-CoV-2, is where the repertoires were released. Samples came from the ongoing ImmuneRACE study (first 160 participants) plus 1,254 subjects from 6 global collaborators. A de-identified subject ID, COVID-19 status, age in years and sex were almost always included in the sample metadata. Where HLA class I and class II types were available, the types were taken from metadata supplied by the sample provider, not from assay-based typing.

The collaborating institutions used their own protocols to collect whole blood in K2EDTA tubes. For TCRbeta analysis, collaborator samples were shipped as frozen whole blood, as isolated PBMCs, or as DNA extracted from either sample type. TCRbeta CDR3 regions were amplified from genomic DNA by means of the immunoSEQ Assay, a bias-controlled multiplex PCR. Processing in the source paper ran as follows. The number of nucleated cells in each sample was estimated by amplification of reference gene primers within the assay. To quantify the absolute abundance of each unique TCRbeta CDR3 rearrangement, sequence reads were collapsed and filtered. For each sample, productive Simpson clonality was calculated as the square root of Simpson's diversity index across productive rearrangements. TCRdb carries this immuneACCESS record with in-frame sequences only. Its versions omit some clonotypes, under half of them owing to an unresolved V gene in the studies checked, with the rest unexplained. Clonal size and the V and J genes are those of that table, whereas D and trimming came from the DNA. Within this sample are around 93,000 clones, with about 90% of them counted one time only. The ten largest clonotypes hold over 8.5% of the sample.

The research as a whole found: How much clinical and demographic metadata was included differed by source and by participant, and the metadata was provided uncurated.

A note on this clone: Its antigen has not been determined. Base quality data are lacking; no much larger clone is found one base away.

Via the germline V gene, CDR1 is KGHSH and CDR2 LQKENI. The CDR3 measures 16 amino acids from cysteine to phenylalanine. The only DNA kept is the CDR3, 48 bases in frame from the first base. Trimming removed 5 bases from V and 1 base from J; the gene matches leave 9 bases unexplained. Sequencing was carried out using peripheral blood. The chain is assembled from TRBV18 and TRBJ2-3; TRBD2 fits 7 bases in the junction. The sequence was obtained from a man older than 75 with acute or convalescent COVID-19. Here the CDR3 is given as CASSSGLVRGTDTQYF. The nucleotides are TGTGCCAGCTCATCTGGACTAGTACGGGGCACAGATACGCAGTATTTT.